The clone carrying this T cell receptor beta chain appeared a few times. The data stem from a study of T cells in Graves' hyperthyroidism and ophthalmopathy. About the study: Peripheral blood collection took place at initial diagnosis, before any treatment.

Researchers took RNA transcripts and amplified the TCR beta CDR3 regions from them. Primed by the HTBI set, a first-round RT-PCR was run on the TCR CDR3. TCRdb reprocessed the multiplex PCR reads with MiXCR, giving one entry per CDR3 protein. The repertoire consists of about 300,000 distinct CDR3 sequences, with about 15% occurring once and the leading ten covering roughly 33%. No ophthalmopathy progression within 18 months constituted stable Graves' hyperthyroidism. Used for diagnoses were clinical symptoms, serum thyroxine and TRAb, thyroid ultrasound and orbital computed tomography. Germline V gene sequence: CDR1 SQVTM, CDR2 ANQGSEA. The CDR3 is 15 amino acids. The V segment lost 7 bases and the J segment 4 bases; nucleotides outside the gene matches: 8.

The source material was blood. The V gene is TRBV29-1, the J gene TRBJ2-3; 13 nucleotides match TRBD2. The sequence derives from a man aged 30 to 39 with Graves' hyperthyroidism. CDR3 sequence: CSAVLAGGTPDTQYF. The CDR3 coding sequence is TGCAGCGCCGTACTAGCGGGAGGGACCCCAGATACGCAGTATTTT.